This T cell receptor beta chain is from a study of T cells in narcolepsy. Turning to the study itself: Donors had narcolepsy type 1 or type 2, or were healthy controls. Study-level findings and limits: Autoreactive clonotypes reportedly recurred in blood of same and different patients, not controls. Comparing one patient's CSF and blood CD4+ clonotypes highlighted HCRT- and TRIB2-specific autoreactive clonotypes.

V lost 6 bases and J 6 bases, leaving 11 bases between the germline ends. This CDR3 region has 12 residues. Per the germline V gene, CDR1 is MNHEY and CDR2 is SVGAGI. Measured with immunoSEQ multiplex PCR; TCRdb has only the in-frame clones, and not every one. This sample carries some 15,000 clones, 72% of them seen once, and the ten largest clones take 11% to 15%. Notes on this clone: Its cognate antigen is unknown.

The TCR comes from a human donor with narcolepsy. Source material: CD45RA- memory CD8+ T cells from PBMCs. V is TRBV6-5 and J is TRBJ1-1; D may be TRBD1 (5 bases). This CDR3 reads CASSGGLPEAFF. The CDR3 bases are TGTGCCAGCAGCGGGGGTCTACCTGAAGCTTTCTTT.